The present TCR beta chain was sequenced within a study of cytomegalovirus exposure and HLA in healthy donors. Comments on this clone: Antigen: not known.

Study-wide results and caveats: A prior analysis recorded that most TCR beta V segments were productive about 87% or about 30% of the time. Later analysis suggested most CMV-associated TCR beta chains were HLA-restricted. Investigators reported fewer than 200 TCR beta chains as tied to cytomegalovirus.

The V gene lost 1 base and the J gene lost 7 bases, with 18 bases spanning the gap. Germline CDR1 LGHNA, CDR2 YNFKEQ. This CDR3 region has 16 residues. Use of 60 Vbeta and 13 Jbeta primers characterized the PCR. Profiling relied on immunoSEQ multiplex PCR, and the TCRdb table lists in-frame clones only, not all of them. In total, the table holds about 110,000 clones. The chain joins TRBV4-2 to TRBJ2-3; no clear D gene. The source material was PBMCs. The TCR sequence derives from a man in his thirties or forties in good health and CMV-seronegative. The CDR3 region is CASSQVLVGLLNTQYF. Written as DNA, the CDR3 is TGTGCCAGCAGCCAAGTGTTAGTAGGCCTACTAAATACGCAGTATTTT.